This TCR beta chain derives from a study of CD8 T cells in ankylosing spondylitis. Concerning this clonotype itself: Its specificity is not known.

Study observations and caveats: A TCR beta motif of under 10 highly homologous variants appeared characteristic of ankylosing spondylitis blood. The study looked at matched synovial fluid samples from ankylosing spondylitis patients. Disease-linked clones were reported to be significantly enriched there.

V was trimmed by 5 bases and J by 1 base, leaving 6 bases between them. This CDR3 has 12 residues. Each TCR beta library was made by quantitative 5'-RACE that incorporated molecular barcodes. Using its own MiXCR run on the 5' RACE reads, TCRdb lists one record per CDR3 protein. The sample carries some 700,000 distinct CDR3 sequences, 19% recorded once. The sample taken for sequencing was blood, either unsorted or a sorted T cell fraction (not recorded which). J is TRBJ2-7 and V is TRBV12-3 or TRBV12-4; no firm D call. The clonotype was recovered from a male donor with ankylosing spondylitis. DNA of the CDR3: TGTGCCAGCAGTACCGTTTCCTACGAGCAGTACTTC. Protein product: CASSTVSYEQYF.